This T cell receptor beta chain was sequenced in a study of blood T cell repertoires in COVID-19. About the research overall: Spain, Italy and the United States supplied samples that represented acute and convalescent COVID-19.

This CDR3 region has 15 residues. Germline V gene lookup returns CDR1 SGHKS and CDR2 YYEKEE (reference sequence). V was clipped by 0 bases and J by 1 base, with 8 bases between them. This clone was counted a single time. The authors' processing: Scientists estimated how many nucleated cells there were by amplifying reference gene primers. The method was immunoSEQ multiplex PCR; TCRdb's version includes in-frame clones alone and lacks a portion of them. The DNA was the basis for D and trimming; V, J and clone size are from that table. The sample contains around 240,000 clones, about 82% of which appear only once.

The sequence was obtained from a woman in her 50s who had recovered from COVID-19. The chain combines TRBV5-5 with TRBJ2-1; D perhaps matches TRBD1 (5 bases). The specimen was PBMCs or T cells enriched from blood (not recorded which). The CDR3, as DNA: TGTGCCAGCAGCTTGGGACAGCGATCCTACAATGAGCAGTTCTTC. It specifies CASSLGQRSYNEQFF.